This TCR beta chain stems from a study of cytomegalovirus exposure and HLA in healthy donors. The V end was cut by 6 bases, the J end by 0 bases, with 8 bases between. The length of the CDR3 is 13 residues. Germline CDR1 MNHEY, CDR2 SVGAGI. Likely unrecorded immune exposures existed in these nominally healthy donors. PCR was performed using 60 Vbeta and 13 Jbeta primers. Using immunoSEQ multiplex PCR, the repertoire was profiled, and TCRdb retains in-frame clones only, with some absent. Counted here are some 120,000 clones, around 70% occurring once; the ten biggest clones make up roughly 1.6%. This rearrangement joins TRBV6-5 to TRBJ1-1; D remains unclear. The specimen sequenced was PBMCs. This clonotype originated in a man younger than 40 in good health and CMV-seropositive. The CDR3 protein is CASRRFMNTEAFF. The CDR3 DNA is TGTGCCAGCAGGAGATTCATGAACACTGAAGCTTTCTTT.